The rows below give T cell receptor beta chains drawn from one sample of a study of blood T cell repertoires in COVID-19. Repertoires were generated with immunoSEQ multiplex PCR, while TCRdb's copy carries only in-frame clones and drops some. The sample includes some 520,000 clones, 85% to 90% of them seen just once. The sample was peripheral blood. The receptors here all came from a young man with COVID-19, enrolled during active disease. Each CDR3 is given with its conserved first and last residue. A D gene is named only where the DNA matches it firmly. Expanded clones get a size class; other rows say once, few or many, or leave the size out.

clone_size: .
d_call: .
v_call: TRBV19
j_call: TRBJ1-2
cdr3_aa: CASSIEGRTNYGYTF
cdr3_nt: TGTGCCAGTAGTATAGAGGGGAGAACTAACTATGGCTACACCTTC

clone_size: .
d_call: .
v_call: TRBV5-4
j_call: TRBJ2-7
cdr3_aa: CASSSGTDPYEQYF
cdr3_nt: TGTGCCAGCAGCTCGGGGACTGATCCCTACGAGCAGTACTTC

clone_size: .
d_call: .
v_call: TRBV6-5
j_call: TRBJ2-3
cdr3_aa: CASSNGVGRQYF
cdr3_nt: TGTGCCAGCAGCAACGGGGTGGGAAGGCAGTATTTT

clone_size: .
d_call: .
v_call: TRBV6-5
j_call: TRBJ2-7
cdr3_aa: CASSYAGVGLFYEQYF
cdr3_nt: TGTGCCAGCAGTTATGCAGGTGTGGGGCTTTTCTACGAGCAGTACTTC

clone_size: .
d_call: TRBD1
v_call: TRBV27
j_call: TRBJ1-2
cdr3_aa: CAKTPPGQVYGYTF
cdr3_nt: TGTGCCAAAACCCCGCCGGGACAGGTTTATGGCTACACCTTC

clone_size: once
d_call: .
v_call: TRBV5-6
j_call: TRBJ2-3
cdr3_aa: CASSLMFVGGTDTQYF
cdr3_nt: TGTGCCAGCAGCTTGATGTTTGTAGGGGGCACAGATACGCAGTATTTT

clone_size: .
d_call: .
v_call: TRBV6-4
j_call: TRBJ1-1
cdr3_aa: CASSDSSGAANTEAFF
cdr3_nt: TGTGCCAGCAGTGACTCGAGCGGGGCGGCTAACACTGAAGCTTTCTTT

clone_size: once
d_call: .
v_call: TRBV19
j_call: TRBJ1-5
cdr3_aa: CASSVTDQPQHF
cdr3_nt: TGTGCCAGTAGCGTCACGGATCAGCCCCAGCATTTT

clone_size: .
d_call: .
v_call: TRBV5-1
j_call: TRBJ2-2
cdr3_aa: CASSRGTGELFF
cdr3_nt: TGCGCCAGCAGCAGGGGAACCGGGGAGCTGTTTTTT

clone_size: few
d_call: TRBD1
v_call: TRBV9
j_call: TRBJ1-1
cdr3_aa: CASSVATGTGMNTEAFF
cdr3_nt: TGTGCCAGCAGCGTAGCTACCGGGACAGGCATGAACACTGAAGCTTTCTTT

clone_size: .
d_call: TRBD2
v_call: TRBV29-1
j_call: TRBJ2-1
cdr3_aa: CSARRSSGSSREQFF
cdr3_nt: TGCAGCGCTAGGAGGTCTAGCGGGAGTAGTAGAGAGCAGTTCTTC

clone_size: .
d_call: TRBD2
v_call: TRBV5-1
j_call: TRBJ2-7
cdr3_aa: CASSSTGTSSYEQYF
cdr3_nt: TGCGCCAGCAGCTCCACCGGGACTAGCTCCTACGAGCAGTACTTC

clone_size: .
d_call: TRBD1
v_call: TRBV7-9
j_call: TRBJ2-2
cdr3_aa: CASSLWTGFTGELFF
cdr3_nt: TGTGCCAGCAGCTTATGGACAGGATTCACCGGGGAGCTGTTTTTT

clone_size: .
d_call: .
v_call: TRBV3-1/TRBV3-2
j_call: TRBJ1-4
cdr3_aa: CASSRVTGWTNEKLFF
cdr3_nt: TGTGCCAGCAGCCGGGTAACAGGGTGGACTAATGAAAAACTGTTTTTT

clone_size: .
d_call: .
v_call: TRBV7-6
j_call: TRBJ1-2
cdr3_aa: CASSLQSGSNYGYTF
cdr3_nt: TGTGCCAGCAGCTTACAGTCGGGATCTAACTATGGCTACACCTTC

clone_size: .
d_call: .
v_call: TRBV11-2
j_call: TRBJ2-5
cdr3_aa: CASSFGGLETQYF
cdr3_nt: TGTGCCAGCAGCTTCGGGGGGCTCGAGACCCAGTACTTC

clone_size: .
d_call: TRBD1
v_call: TRBV10-2
j_call: TRBJ1-5
cdr3_aa: CASRKGQGSQPQHF
cdr3_nt: TGCGCCAGCCGTAAAGGACAGGGTAGTCAGCCCCAGCATTTT

clone_size: .
d_call: TRBD2
v_call: TRBV24-1
j_call: TRBJ2-1
cdr3_aa: CATSGLAGYNEQFF
cdr3_nt: TGTGCCACCAGTGGCCTAGCGGGATACAATGAGCAGTTCTTC

clone_size: .
d_call: .
v_call: TRBV4-1
j_call: TRBJ2-3
cdr3_aa: CASSQERHPGADTQYF
cdr3_nt: TGCGCCAGCAGCCAAGAACGCCATCCAGGGGCAGATACGCAGTATTTT

clone_size: few
d_call: .
v_call: TRBV20-1
j_call: TRBJ2-7
cdr3_aa: CSARAPREQYF
cdr3_nt: TGCAGTGCTAGAGCCCCCCGCGAGCAGTACTTC

clone_size: .
d_call: TRBD1
v_call: TRBV6-5
j_call: TRBJ2-5
cdr3_aa: CASSDRGGIWTQYF
cdr3_nt: TGTGCCAGCTCCGACAGGGGTGGGATCTGGACCCAGTACTTC

clone_size: .
d_call: TRBD1
v_call: TRBV2
j_call: TRBJ2-7
cdr3_aa: CASSLDRASYEQYF
cdr3_nt: TGTGCCAGCAGTTTAGACAGGGCATCCTACGAGCAGTACTTC

clone_size: once
d_call: .
v_call: TRBV3-1/TRBV3-2
j_call: TRBJ1-2
cdr3_aa: CASSLQGGYTF
cdr3_nt: TGTGCCAGCAGCTTGCAGGGTGGCTACACCTTC

clone_size: .
d_call: TRBD2
v_call: TRBV3-1/TRBV3-2
j_call: TRBJ2-7
cdr3_aa: CASSQDGLAAEQYF
cdr3_nt: TGTGCCAGCAGCCAAGATGGACTAGCGGCCGAGCAGTACTTC

clone_size: .
d_call: TRBD2
v_call: TRBV7-8
j_call: TRBJ2-5
cdr3_aa: CASSFSGLAGEETQYF
cdr3_nt: TGTGCCAGCAGCTTCTCGGGACTAGCGGGAGAAGAGACCCAGTACTTC

clone_size: .
d_call: .
v_call: TRBV5-4
j_call: TRBJ1-6
cdr3_aa: CASSWARSNSPLHF
cdr3_nt: TGTGCCAGCAGCTGGGCCAGATCCAATTCACCCCTCCACTTT

clone_size: .
d_call: .
v_call: TRBV29-1
j_call: TRBJ2-1
cdr3_aa: CSLGRGSGYNEQFF
cdr3_nt: TGCAGCCTCGGAAGGGGGTCCGGATACAATGAGCAGTTCTTC

clone_size: .
d_call: TRBD1
v_call: TRBV9
j_call: TRBJ1-2
cdr3_aa: CASSSTRDREDGYTF
cdr3_nt: TGTGCCAGCAGCTCCACCCGGGACAGGGAAGATGGCTACACCTTC

clone_size: .
d_call: .
v_call: TRBV6-9
j_call: TRBJ2-3
cdr3_aa: CASSYPQAGPRRDTQYF
cdr3_nt: TGTGCCAGCAGTTATCCTCAAGCGGGCCCTAGGAGAGATACGCAGTATTTT

clone_size: .
d_call: TRBD1
v_call: TRBV30
j_call: TRBJ2-7
cdr3_aa: CAWSDRDRGYEQYF
cdr3_nt: TGTGCCTGGAGTGACCGGGACAGGGGTTACGAGCAGTACTTC

clone_size: .
d_call: TRBD2
v_call: TRBV3-1/TRBV3-2
j_call: TRBJ2-7
cdr3_aa: CASSQDWRGAHEQYF
cdr3_nt: TGTGCCAGCAGCCAAGATTGGCGGGGGGCCCACGAGCAGTACTTC

clone_size: .
d_call: .
v_call: TRBV4-1
j_call: TRBJ1-2
cdr3_aa: CASSQVLARPRPGHYGYTF
cdr3_nt: TGCGCCAGCAGCCAAGTACTAGCCCGCCCACGGCCGGGCCACTATGGCTACACCTTC

clone_size: .
d_call: TRBD2
v_call: TRBV29-1
j_call: TRBJ2-3
cdr3_aa: CSVESSGEGDTQYF
cdr3_nt: TGCAGCGTTGAATCTAGCGGAGAGGGAGATACGCAGTATTTT

clone_size: .
d_call: .
v_call: TRBV2
j_call: TRBJ1-2
cdr3_aa: CASSQDLYGYTF
cdr3_nt: TGTGCCAGCAGTCAAGACTTGTATGGCTACACCTTC

clone_size: .
d_call: .
v_call: TRBV5-1
j_call: TRBJ2-1
cdr3_aa: CASSLAGNEQFF
cdr3_nt: TGCGCCAGCAGCTTGGCGGGCAATGAGCAGTTCTTC

clone_size: .
d_call: TRBD1
v_call: TRBV6-6
j_call: TRBJ1-5
cdr3_aa: CASRKGTGEQPQHF
cdr3_nt: TGTGCCAGCAGAAAGGGGACAGGTGAACAGCCCCAGCATTTT

clone_size: once
d_call: .
v_call: TRBV20-1
j_call: TRBJ2-5
cdr3_aa: CSASTADSQETQYF
cdr3_nt: TGCAGTGCTAGTACCGCGGACTCACAAGAGACCCAGTACTTC